A single sample gave rise to the 23 T cell receptor beta chains below, sequenced in a study of immune characterization of retroperitoneal liposarcoma. Using its own MiXCR run on the PCR reads, TCRdb lists one record per CDR3 protein. The table includes some 11,000 distinct CDR3 sequences, 45% to 50% detected once. Material: tumor tissue. The receptors were sampled from a female donor with retroperitoneal liposarcoma.

This clonotype was counted only a few times. This chain joins TRBV6-1 and TRBJ1-3, with a weak D call TRBD1 (5 bases). V was trimmed by 0 bases and J by 6 bases, leaving 9 bases between them. This CDR3 contains 14 residues. Germline V gives CDR1 MNHNS, CDR2 SASEGT. CDR3 loop: CASSEAREANTIYF. CDR3 nucleotides: TGTGCCAGCAGTGAAGCCAGGGAGGCAAACACCATATATTTT.

In its sample, this clonotype is large. The chain uses TRBV6-1 and TRBJ2-1; 7 nucleotides agree with TRBD1. The germline CDR1 and CDR2 sequences are MNHNS and SASEGT. Trimming cost V 8 bases and J 2 bases; bases outside gene matches: 15. The CDR3 runs 17 residues. In DNA form, the CDR3 reads TGTGCCAGCCCCGATCGTTCAGGGGGTAAGGCCTACAATGAGCAGTTCTTC. Amino acids: CASPDRSGGKAYNEQFF.

This sequence joins TRBV6-1 and TRBJ2-5; 8 bases match TRBD2. Judging by the DNA end, TRBJ2-7 fits better; the J call may be wrong. CDR1 and CDR2 (germline): MNHNS, SASEGT. The CDR3 length is 15 residues. In nucleotides, the CDR3 is TGTGCCAGCACTCGGGAGGGGGAGTGGACCTACGAGCAGTACTTC. Amino acid sequence: CASTREGEWTYEQYF.

Within the sample, this clonotype is large. The V gene is TRBV6-1, the J gene TRBJ2-1; D is perhaps TRBD1 (5 bases). The CDR3 covers 13 residues. Deletions cut 5 bases from V and 8 bases from J, with 13 bases between. In germline, CDR1 is MNHNS, CDR2 SASEGT. CDR3 in DNA: TGTGCCAGCAGTCAGGGAATCGGATATGAGCAGTTCTTC. Protein product: CASSQGIGYEQFF.

This clonotype was recorded only once. The J gene is TRBJ2-1, the V gene TRBV10-3; 10 positions agree with TRBD2. The CDR3 is 19 amino acids. In germline, CDR1 is ENHRY, CDR2 SYGVKD. V shed 2 bases, J shed 5 bases, and the junction held 15 bases outside the gene matches. As DNA, the CDR3 is TGTGCCATCAGTGAGCTCGGGGAGCGGGAGGGGCGACTCCACAATGAGCAGTTCTTC. Translated, it gives CAISELGEREGRLHNEQFF.

The chain recombines TRBV6-1 with TRBJ2-4; D unclear. Germline CDR1 is MNHNS and CDR2 is SASEGT. V was trimmed by 1 base and J by 0 bases, leaving 10 bases between them. There are 16 residues in the CDR3. CDR3 amino acids: CASSEETKLAKNIQYF. The CDR3 region has the DNA TGTGCCAGCAGTGAAGAAACAAAGCTAGCCAAAAACATTCAGTACTTC.

The chain combines TRBV7-2 with TRBJ2-1; possible D gene TRBD1, 5 bases. The better agreement between TRBJ2-7 and the DNA end casts doubt on the J call. Germline lookup yields CDR1 SGHTA and CDR2 FQGNSA. The length of the CDR3 is 14 residues. This CDR3 is CASSSTAFGAEQYF. The CDR3 DNA reads TGTGCCAGCAGCTCGACAGCCTTTGGGGCCGAGCAGTACTTC.

The genes are TRBV6-1 and TRBJ2-1; no definite D call. The DNA matches TRBJ2-7 better at its end, which makes the J call doubtful. In germline, CDR1 is MNHNS, CDR2 SASEGT. This CDR3 spans 14 amino acids. The CDR3 DNA reads as TGTGCCAGCAGTGAATGGGCCTCGACCTACGAGCAGTACTTC. It translates to CASSEWASTYEQYF.

V and J are TRBV25-1 and TRBJ2-5; 10 bases match TRBD1. Germline trimming cut 3 bases from V and 5 bases from J; bases unmatched to any gene: 18. Germline assignment: CDR1 MGHDK and CDR2 SYGVNS. CDR3 length: 19 amino acids. CDR3 sequence: CASSDRGQGVGPALETQYF. The CDR3 DNA reads as TGTGCCAGCAGTGACCGCGGACAGGGGGTGGGACCCGCTTTGGAGACCCAGTACTTC.

To note about this clonotype: One end of the junction is discordant with germline, which a read error may explain. This rearrangement joins TRBV27 to TRBJ2-4, with no clear D. The better agreement between TRBJ2-1 and the DNA end casts doubt on the J call. The germline gives CDR1 MNHEY, CDR2 SMNVEV (reference sequence). This CDR3 is 15 amino acids long. The CDR3 region is CVSTMLARMENIQFF. The DNA for the CDR3 is TGTGTCAGCACCATGCTGGCCAGGATGGAAAACATTCAGTTCTTC.

This clonotype was seen a handful of times. The chain employs TRBV7-3 and TRBJ2-3; 8 bases are shared with TRBD2. Trimming took 5 bases from V and 1 from J; bases not matched to a gene: 8. This CDR3 has 16 amino acids. Germline-derived CDR1 and CDR2 are SGHTA and FQGTGA. This chain's CDR3 is CASSTSLAVGTDTQYF. The CDR3 DNA reads as TGTGCCAGCAGCACCTCACTAGCGGTAGGCACAGATACGCAGTATTTT.

Judged by abundance, this clonotype is medium-sized. This chain joins TRBV6-1 and TRBJ2-1, with 9 positions matching TRBD1. Near its end, the DNA agrees better with TRBJ2-7, so the J call may be wrong. Per germline, CDR1 MNHNS and CDR2 SASEGT. The CDR3 consists of 15 residues. The CDR3 DNA is TGTGCCAGCAGCCCGGGACAGGGAGTCTACAATGAGCAGTACTTC. It codes for CASSPGQGVYNEQYF.

V is TRBV6-6 and J is TRBJ2-1; TRBD1 matches at 11 bases. V gave up 2 bases and J gave up 10 bases; unmatched junction bases: 4. This CDR3 region has 14 residues. Germline lookup yields CDR1 MNHNY and CDR2 SVGAGI (reference sequence). CDR3 bases: TGTGCCAGCAGTTACGGACAGGGGGCCTACGAGCAGTTCTTC. Translating it yields CASSYGQGAYEQFF.

The J gene is TRBJ2-5, the V gene TRBV6-1; D is undetermined. This CDR3 contains 14 residues. CDR1 and CDR2 from the germline V gene are MNHNS and SASEGT. Trimming removed 5 bases from V and 4 bases from J, with 14 bases in between. The CDR3: CASSPGLPPETQYF. The DNA for the CDR3 is TGTGCCAGCAGTCCGGGCTTGCCTCCAGAGACCCAGTACTTC.

By frequency in the sample, this clonotype is medium-sized. J is TRBJ2-5 and V is TRBV6-1; D remains ambiguous. The DNA end is more similar to TRBJ2-7, so the J call may be wrong. The CDR3 is 14 residues long. Germline assignment: CDR1 MNHNS and CDR2 SASEGT. This CDR3 reads CASSDQPIGYEQYF. DNA of the CDR3: TGTGCCAGCAGTGACCAGCCGATTGGTTACGAGCAGTACTTC.

This clonotype was seen more than once but under ten times. This CDR3 reads CASSFGPWDTQYF. CDR3 in DNA: TGTGCCAGCAGTTTTGGGCCGTGGGATACGCAGTATTTT. The chain has TRBV27 and TRBJ2-3, with D hard to call. With 3 bases removed from V and 6 bases from J, the gap between germline ends came to 10 bases. CDR1 is MNHEY, CDR2 SMNVEV, per germline (reference sequence). The CDR3 spans 13 residues.

This clonotype appeared a few times. The chain is built from TRBV7-2 and TRBJ1-5; D possibly corresponds to TRBD1 (5 bases). The CDR3 runs 16 residues. V was clipped by 1 base and J by 5 bases, with 15 bases between them. Per germline, CDR1 SGHTA and CDR2 FQGNSA. Here the CDR3 DNA reads TGTGCCAGCAGCTTAGGGTCCGGGGCTCGGTATCAGCCCCAGCATTTT. Translating gives CASSLGSGARYQPQHF.

On this clonotype itself: A much larger clone differs by one base, so this may be a read error. V is TRBV6-6 and J is TRBJ2-5, with a possible D match to TRBD2 (5 bases). V lost 2 bases and J lost 11, with 18 bases in between. This CDR3 is 14 amino acids long. CDR1 is MNHNY and CDR2 is SVGAGI in the germline V gene (reference sequence). Written as DNA, the CDR3 is TGTGCCAGCAGTTACCTCCCCTCGGGGAATGAGCAGTACTTC. As protein: CASSYLPSGNEQYF.

This clonotype came up a few times. J is TRBJ2-5 and V is TRBV24-1; D remains ambiguous. The closer fit of TRBJ2-1 to the DNA end suggests the J call may be wrong. The germline V gene encodes CDR1 KGHDR and CDR2 SFDVKD. This CDR3 region has 14 residues. CDR3 DNA: TGTGCCACCAGTGATAGAGGAGTTCGAGAGACCCAGTTCTTC. It encodes CATSDRGVRETQFF.

This clonotype is judged medium-sized (0.01 to 0.1%). The junction departs from germline at one end; a sequencing error may be responsible. This rearrangement joins TRBV11-2 to TRBJ2-7, with 10 bases aligning to TRBD1. From germline, CDR1 is SGHAT and CDR2 FQNNGV. This CDR3 contains 16 residues. CDR3 DNA sequence: TGTGCCAACAGCTTAGAGTGGACAGGGGGTCGGAGTGAGCAGTACTTC. Amino acids: CANSLEWTGGRSEQYF.

This clonotype was counted only a few times. The chain uses TRBV6-5 and TRBJ2-7; D tentatively reads TRBD1 or TRBD2 (5 bases each). With the DNA end fitting TRBJ2-1 better, the J assignment may be wrong. The CDR3 has 15 residues. CDR1 MNHEY and CDR2 SVGAGI come from the germline V gene. Written as DNA, the CDR3 is TGTGCCAGCAGTTACTCCGGGACCCCACCCAATGAGCAGTTCTTC. Translated: CASSYSGTPPNEQFF.

This clonotype was picked up a small number of times. The chain's CDR3 is CASTPSGGAVETQYF. CDR3 sequence (DNA): TGTGCCAGCACCCCCTCCGGGGGGGCGGTAGAGACCCAGTACTTC. V is TRBV12-3 or TRBV12-4 and J is TRBJ2-7; 8 bases fit TRBD2. The DNA end favors TRBJ2-5, so the J call may be wrong. CDR3 length: 15 amino acids.

This clonotype was picked up a small number of times. At one end the junction does not follow the germline gene, possibly because of a read error. The genes are TRBV6-5 and TRBJ2-1, with 14 positions matching TRBD2. Germline-derived CDR1 and CDR2 are MNHEY and SVGAGI. The CDR3 loop spans 14 amino acids. In DNA, the CDR3 is TGTGCCAGCAGTTTCGGGACTAGCGGGGGCCAGATGATCTTC. Its translation is CASSFGTSGGQMIF.